This T cell receptor beta chain was retrieved from a study of T cell responses to AZD1222 COVID-19 vaccine. Clones were sequenced by immunoSEQ multiplex PCR, and TCRdb holds only the in-frame ones, with some missing. This table has fewer than 200,000 clones, 85% to 90% appearing once. Study conclusions and caveats: Mostly white British, mostly female donors; authors suggested clonal diversity may be underestimated.

Worth noting for this clone: The target antigen is unknown.

Germline loops: CDR1 SNHLY, CDR2 FYNNEI. Trimming took 6 bases from V and 10 from J; bases not matched to a gene: 17. This CDR3 region has 16 residues. The V call is TRBV2, the J call TRBJ2-7; TRBD1 agrees at 11 bases. The clonotype comes from an adult who received the MenACWY meningococcal vaccine as a control. The specimen was peripheral blood, collected 28 days after the second dose of the MenACWY control vaccine. CDR3 loop: CASRGQGAGPWWSQYF. In DNA, the CDR3 is TGTGCCAGCAGAGGACAGGGGGCAGGGCCCTGGTGGAGTCAGTACTTC.